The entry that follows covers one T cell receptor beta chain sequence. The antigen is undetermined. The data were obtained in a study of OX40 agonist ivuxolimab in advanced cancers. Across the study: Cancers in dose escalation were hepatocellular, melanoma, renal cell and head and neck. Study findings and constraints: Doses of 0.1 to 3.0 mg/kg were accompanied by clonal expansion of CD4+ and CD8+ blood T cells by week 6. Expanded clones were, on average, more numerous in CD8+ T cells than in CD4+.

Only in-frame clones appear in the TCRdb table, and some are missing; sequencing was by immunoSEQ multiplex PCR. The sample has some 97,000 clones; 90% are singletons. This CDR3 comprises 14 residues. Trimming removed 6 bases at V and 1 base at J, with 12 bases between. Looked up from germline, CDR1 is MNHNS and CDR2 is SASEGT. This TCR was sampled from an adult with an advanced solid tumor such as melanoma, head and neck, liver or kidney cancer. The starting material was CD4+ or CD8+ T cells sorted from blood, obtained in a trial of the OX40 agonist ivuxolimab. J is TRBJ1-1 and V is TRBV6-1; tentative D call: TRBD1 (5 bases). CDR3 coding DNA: TGTGCCAGCAGGGCGGACATTGGGAACACTGAAGCTTTCTTT. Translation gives CASRADIGNTEAFF.